This T cell receptor (beta chain) was recovered during a study of T-cell memory formation after mild COVID-19. Study results and caveats: CD4/CD8 balance held among clones contracting day 15 to 85, and later expanders leaned CD4+.

Worth noting for this clonotype: Its target is not known.

TCRdb itself ran the 5' RACE reads through MiXCR, one entry per CDR3 protein. The table lists just under 550,000 distinct CDR3 sequences, 20% of them singletons. CDR1 is SGHDN, CDR2 FVKESK, per germline. The V and J ends lost 1 base and 1 base respectively, with 16 bases between them. This CDR3 has 17 amino acids. This TCR derives from an adult woman who had mild COVID-19 (a few samples of this study predate the infection). Cell type and time point are not known. V and J are TRBV14 and TRBJ2-5; D may be TRBD2 (6 bases). The sample taken for sequencing was PBMCs or a T cell subset sorted from them (not recorded which). The CDR3 nucleotides read TGTGCCAGCAGCCAAGCCGGACTCATTAGCGGCCAAGAGACCCAGTACTTC. This translates into CASSQAGLISGQETQYF.